A selection of T cell receptor beta chains follows, all from one sample in a study of cytomegalovirus exposure and HLA in healthy donors. Sequencing used immunoSEQ multiplex PCR; TCRdb keeps in-frame clones, though not all of them. The profile shows roughly 120,000 clones, approximately 80% of them singletons. The sequenced sample was PBMCs. The receptor source for this set is a man aged 18 to 29 in good health and CMV-seropositive. Both conserved end residues are part of each CDR3. The D gene is left open where the match is weak. Clone size is stated in some rows and not others, as once, few, many or a class when expanded.

CASTRGTAYNEQFF,TGTGCCAGTACCCGAGGGACAGCTTACAATGAGCAGTTCTTC,-,TRBV19,TRBJ2-1,TRBD1
CASSLSSGGSYIAKNIQYF,TGTGCCAGCAGTTTATCTAGCGGGGGGTCCTACATAGCCAAAAACATTCAGTACTTC,-,TRBV27,TRBJ2-4,TRBD2
CASSLSWLAGGDEQYF,TGTGCCAGCAGTTTATCTTGGCTAGCGGGAGGAGACGAGCAGTACTTC,-,TRBV28,TRBJ2-7,TRBD2
CASSQLLSNTEAFF,TGCGCCAGCAGCCAATTGCTGAGTAACACTGAAGCTTTCTTT,-,TRBV4-1,TRBJ1-1,-
CASSYATGGPTGYTF,TGTGCCAGCAGTTATGCGACAGGGGGACCGACGGGCTACACCTTC,few,TRBV6-6,TRBJ1-2,TRBD1
CASSIAGGGRSDTQYF,TGTGCCAGTAGTATAGCTGGCGGGGGCAGGTCAGATACGCAGTATTTT,-,TRBV19,TRBJ2-3,-
CASSLDSAAAAFF,TGTGCCAGTAGTTTGGACAGCGCCGCCGCAGCTTTCTTT,-,TRBV19,TRBJ1-1,-
CASSPSRDSFYGYTF,TGTGCCAGCAGTCCGTCCCGGGACAGCTTCTATGGCTACACCTTC,-,TRBV27,TRBJ1-2,TRBD1
CASSRDKEETQYF,TGTGCCAGCAGCCGGGACAAAGAAGAGACCCAGTACTTC,once,TRBV6-1,TRBJ2-5,-
CASSLRTGGSYNEQFF,TGTGCCAGCAGTTTACGTACAGGGGGCTCCTACAATGAGCAGTTCTTC,-,TRBV28,TRBJ2-1,TRBD1
CASSLRGQDADTIYF,TGTGCCAGCAGCTTACGGGGACAGGACGCCGACACCATATATTTT,-,TRBV7-8,TRBJ1-3,TRBD1
CASAFGGNTEAFF,TGTGCCAGCGCTTTCGGGGGGAACACTGAAGCTTTCTTT,once,TRBV7-8,TRBJ1-1,-
CASSPEMNYGYTF,TGCGCCAGCAGCCCCGAGATGAACTATGGCTACACCTTC,once,TRBV5-1,TRBJ1-2,-
CSVEDPAGGRGPYEQYF,TGCAGCGTTGAAGATCCGGCCGGGGGTAGGGGCCCCTACGAGCAGTACTTC,-,TRBV29-1,TRBJ2-7,-
CAPLTSGCYEQYF,TGTGCCCCGCTGACTAGCGGGTGCTACGAGCAGTACTTC,-,TRBV15,TRBJ2-7,TRBD2
CASSLPDRGANYGYTF,TGTGCCAGCAGCTTGCCCGACAGGGGCGCAAACTATGGCTACACCTTC,-,TRBV7-9,TRBJ1-2,TRBD1
CAGSLLAGVPDTQYF,TGTGCCGGCAGTTTATTAGCGGGAGTCCCCGATACGCAGTATTTT,-,TRBV27,TRBJ2-3,TRBD2
CAWSTRGSPLHF,TGTGCCTGGAGTACCAGGGGTTCACCCCTCCACTTT,-,TRBV30,TRBJ1-6,-
CASSPGETYEQYF,TGTGCCAGTTCACCAGGGGAGACCTACGAGCAGTACTTC,-,TRBV19,TRBJ2-7,-
CASSLHSSAGELFF,TGCGCCAGCAGCTTGCACTCGTCCGCCGGGGAGCTGTTTTTT,-,TRBV5-1,TRBJ2-2,-
CSSSYSTNPNSPLHF,TGTTCCAGCAGCTACTCGACAAACCCTAATTCACCCCTCCACTTT,-,TRBV7-9,TRBJ1-6,-
CASSQEVLGGTEAFF,TGCGCCAGCAGCCAAGAAGTTCTTGGGGGGACTGAAGCTTTCTTT,-,TRBV4-1,TRBJ1-1,-
CASSDSAESYNEQFF,TGTGCCAGCAGTGACTCTGCGGAATCCTACAATGAGCAGTTCTTC,once,TRBV6-4,TRBJ2-1,-
CASSSDPAGGLLNEQFF,TGCGCCAGCAGCTCGGACCCAGCGGGAGGGTTATTGAATGAGCAGTTCTTC,-,TRBV5-1,TRBJ2-1,TRBD2
CASSLTYGHSQNTEAFF,TGCGCCAGCAGTCTAACCTATGGTCACAGCCAGAACACTGAAGCTTTCTTT,few,TRBV5-1,TRBJ1-1,-
CASSPVQGAAEAFF,TGTGCCAGCAGCCCAGTACAGGGGGCAGCTGAAGCTTTCTTT,once,TRBV6-5,TRBJ1-1,TRBD1
CASSFGTANYGYTF,TGCGCCAGCAGCTTCGGGACAGCTAACTATGGCTACACCTTC,once,TRBV5-1,TRBJ1-2,TRBD1
CASSLTSRYTGELFF,TGTGCCAGCAGTTTAACTTCCCGATACACCGGGGAGCTGTTTTTT,-,TRBV28,TRBJ2-2,-
CASSLAVETEAFF,TGCGCCAGCAGCTTGGCCGTGGAGACTGAAGCTTTCTTT,-,TRBV5-1,TRBJ1-1,-
CASSLLAYYGYTF,TGTGCCAGCAGCTTGTTGGCCTACTATGGCTACACCTTC,-,TRBV5-8,TRBJ1-2,-
CAISGRDRGTTEAFF,TGTGCCATCAGTGGAAGGGACAGGGGGACCACTGAAGCTTTCTTT,-,TRBV10-3,TRBJ1-1,TRBD1
CASSLAGGNQPQHF,TGTGCCAGCAGTTTGGCAGGGGGGAATCAGCCCCAGCATTTT,-,TRBV27,TRBJ1-5,TRBD1
CASSGGRDGYTF,TGCGCCAGCAGCGGAGGCAGAGATGGCTACACCTTC,-,TRBV4-1,TRBJ1-2,-
CASSPTMRTGADTEAFF,TGTGCCAGCAGCCCAACTATGAGGACAGGTGCCGACACTGAAGCTTTCTTT,-,TRBV9,TRBJ1-1,TRBD1
CATSRDSSGGAVDTQYF,TGTGCCACCAGCAGAGATAGTAGCGGGGGGGCCGTAGATACGCAGTATTTT,-,TRBV15,TRBJ2-3,TRBD2
CASSLSAQGVGGYTF,TGTGCCAGCAGCTTATCGGCACAGGGGGTGGGAGGCTACACCTTC,-,TRBV7-3,TRBJ1-2,TRBD1
CASSLGRTGGTEAFF,TGTGCCAGCAGCTTAGGTCGGACAGGGGGGACTGAAGCTTTCTTT,-,TRBV7-9,TRBJ1-1,TRBD1
CASSLGLGWDGELFF,TGTGCCAGCAGCCTCGGACTGGGATGGGACGGGGAGCTGTTTTTT,-,TRBV7-9,TRBJ2-2,-
CASSYRLTGPGNTIYF,TGTGCCAGCAGTTATCGGCTGACAGGTCCTGGAAACACCATATATTTT,-,TRBV6-6,TRBJ1-3,-
CASKSEPAENIQYF,TGCGCCAGCAAATCCGAACCGGCGGAAAACATTCAGTACTTC,-,TRBV5-1,TRBJ2-4,-